The 21 T cell receptor beta chains listed next were all sequenced from one sample in a study of PD-1 blockade in classical Hodgkin lymphoma. As for time point: cycle 4 day 1 (C4D1), after less than 7 weeks of nivolumab. Following autologous stem cell transplantation, relapse occurred in every patient, and exposure to brentuximab vedotin varied. Profiling relied on immunoSEQ multiplex PCR, and the TCRdb table lists in-frame clones only, not all of them. The sample shows 50,000 to 65,000 clones, just over 90% of them seen only once. Specimen: peripheral blood mononuclear cells (PBMCs), collected before the fourth cycle of nivolumab. The receptors originated from a human donor with classical Hodgkin lymphoma.

J is TRBJ1-4 and V is TRBV7-9; tentative D call: TRBD1 (5 bases). Trimming removed 5 bases from V and 6 bases from J, with 16 bases in between. There are 15 residues in the CDR3. Germline loops: CDR1 SEHNR, CDR2 FQNEAQ (reference sequence). CDR3 DNA: TGTGCCAGCAGCCGCGCCGGGACCATAGATGAAAAACTGTTTTTT. Encoded protein: CASSRAGTIDEKLFF.

This chain's CDR3 is CASSMVGGGSYEQYF. The CDR3 DNA reads TGTGCCAGTAGTATGGTGGGAGGTGGCTCCTACGAGCAGTACTTC. The chain uses TRBV19 and TRBJ2-7; D perhaps matches TRBD2 (6 bases). The CDR3 runs to 15 residues. Germline-derived CDR1 and CDR2 are LNHDA and SQIVND (reference sequence). The germline V and J ends were trimmed by 3 bases and 0 bases, with 12 bases remaining between them.

The chain uses TRBV6-1 and TRBJ2-5, with D hard to call. Germline lookup yields CDR1 MNHNS and CDR2 SASEGT. V was cut by 6 bases and J by 1 base, with 9 bases left in between. This CDR3 contains 13 residues. The DNA of the CDR3 is TGTGCCAGCAGACACTACTCCCAAGAGACCCAGTACTTC. Amino acids: CASRHYSQETQYF.

The chain joins TRBV7-8 to TRBJ1-1; no definite D call. The CDR3 is 13 residues long. CDR1 is SGHVS and CDR2 is FQNEAQ in the germline V gene. Trimming shortened V by 6 bases and J by 0 bases, and 8 bases separated the two germline ends. The CDR3 DNA reads as TGTGCCAGCAGACTAAAAATGAACACTGAAGCTTTCTTT. Amino acids: CASRLKMNTEAFF.

The chain links TRBV6-5 to TRBJ1-6, with D perhaps matching TRBD1 (5 bases). CDR3 length: 15 amino acids. Per the germline V gene, CDR1 is MNHEY and CDR2 is SVGAGI. Trimming removed 0 bases from V and 10 bases from J, with 13 bases in between. DNA of the CDR3: TGTGCCAGCAGTTACTCCGCAGGGATTGTCTCACCCCTCCACTTT. Encoded protein: CASSYSAGIVSPLHF.

The J gene is TRBJ2-7, the V gene TRBV7-9; 7 nucleotides line up with TRBD2. The CDR3 spans 15 residues. The J segment lost 2 bases and the V segment lost 5 bases, leaving 9 bases of the junction unmatched. CDR1 is SEHNR, CDR2 FQNEAQ, per germline (reference sequence). The CDR3 coding sequence is TGTGCCAGCAGCCCCAGGCCTAGCGGTACCTACGAGCAGTACTTC. Translation gives CASSPRPSGTYEQYF.

The chain uses TRBV5-1 and TRBJ1-5; 7 bases match TRBD1. Germline V lookup: CDR1 SGHRS, CDR2 YFSETQ. The CDR3 has 15 residues. V dropped 4 bases and J dropped 3; count of bases not matched to a gene: 7. Here the CDR3 DNA reads TGCGCCAGCAGCCCGGGACAGAATTACAATCAGCCCCAGCATTTT. Protein: CASSPGQNYNQPQHF. The variable domain in full, with the rest retrieved from reference TRBV5-1 and TRBJ1-5, is KAGVTQTPRYLIKTRGQQVTLSCSPISGHRSVSWYQQTPGQGLQFLFEYFSETQRNKGNFPGRFSGRQFSNSRSEMNVSTLELGDSALYLCASSPGQNYNQPQHFGDGTRLSIL.

This clone was recorded a few times. This chain joins TRBV28 and TRBJ1-1, with a possible D match to TRBD1 (5 bases). The CDR3 length is 11 residues. V was cut by 6 bases and J by 5 bases, with 7 bases left in between. Per the germline V gene, CDR1 is MDHEN and CDR2 is SYDVKM. Written as DNA, the CDR3 is TGTGCCAGCAGACGGACAACTGAAGCTTTCTTT. Its translation is CASRRTTEAFF.

This chain connects TRBV7-9 to TRBJ2-1; the D is unclear. The CDR3 is 12 amino acids. V was cut by 5 bases and J by 4 bases, with 6 bases left in between. Germline V CDR1 and CDR2: SEHNR, FQNEAQ (reference sequence). In DNA, the CDR3 is TGTGCCAGCAGCCCTAGGTACAATGAGCAGTTCTTC. Amino acid sequence: CASSPRYNEQFF. The variable domain in full, completed from reference TRBV7-9 and TRBJ2-1, reads DTGVSQNPRHKITKRGQNVTFRCDPISEHNRLYWYRQTLGQGPEFLTYFQNEAQLEKSRLLSDRFSAERPKGSFSTLEIQRTEQGDSAMYLCASSPRYNEQFFGPGTRLTVL.

This sequence joins TRBV25-1 and TRBJ2-7, with D perhaps given as TRBD1 or TRBD2 (7 bases each). V was trimmed by 9 bases and J by 3 bases, leaving 24 bases between them. Germline V gene sequence: CDR1 MGHDK, CDR2 SYGVNS. There are 16 residues in the CDR3. The CDR3 loop is CARLGGLLASNYEQYF. The CDR3 DNA reads TGTGCCAGATTAGGGGGCTTACTAGCGTCAAACTACGAGCAGTACTTC.

The chain combines TRBV28 with TRBJ2-3; 8 bases match TRBD2. V lost 3 bases, J lost 4 bases, and 3 bases stayed unmatched. Germline V lookup: CDR1 MDHEN, CDR2 SYDVKM. The CDR3 extends over 14 amino acids. CDR3: CASSLVGGADTQYF. The CDR3 DNA sequence: TGTGCCAGCAGTTTGGTCGGGGGGGCAGATACGCAGTATTTT.

This chain links TRBV5-1 with TRBJ2-7; no definite D call. The CDR3 is 15 residues long. Germline values: CDR1 SGHRS, CDR2 YFSETQ. The V gene lost 0 bases and the J gene lost 3 bases, with 13 bases spanning the gap. CDR3: CASSLALGRSYEQYF. DNA of the CDR3: TGCGCCAGCAGCTTGGCGCTCGGACGGAGCTACGAGCAGTACTTC.

This chain uses TRBV6-6 with TRBJ1-6; D ambiguous. The germline gives CDR1 MNHNY, CDR2 SVGAGI (reference sequence). The ends were cut back, 3 bases at V and 7 bases at J, with 13 bases in the middle. The CDR3 contains 15 residues. CDR3 residues: CASSYSTSENSPLHF. The CDR3 DNA sequence: TGTGCCAGCAGTTATTCGACTTCAGAGAATTCACCCCTCCACTTT.

This clone has only a few counts. The chain uses TRBV2 and TRBJ1-5; perhaps TRBD1 as D (6 bases). This CDR3 is built from 13 residues. Germline values: CDR1 SNHLY, CDR2 FYNNEI. Deletions cut 10 bases from V and 0 bases from J, with 10 bases between. CDR3 in DNA: TGTGCCACGACAGGAGATAGCAATCAGCCCCAGCATTTT. This encodes CATTGDSNQPQHF.

This rearrangement joins TRBV7-9 to TRBJ1-2, with TRBD1 as a possible D gene (6 bases). Looked up from germline, CDR1 is SEHNR and CDR2 is FQNEAQ (reference sequence). Trimming took off 5 bases at V and 4 bases at J, with 11 bases between the two ends. There are 13 residues in the CDR3. Here the CDR3 reads CASSPGQIYGYTF. CDR3 DNA: TGTGCCAGCAGCCCAGGACAGATCTATGGCTACACCTTC.

J is TRBJ1-3 and V is TRBV28, with D unclear. The CDR3 length is 13 residues. The V and J ends lost 7 bases and 4 bases respectively, with 11 bases between them. CDR1 is MDHEN, CDR2 SYDVKM, per germline. This CDR3 is CASNQDRGNTIYF. The CDR3 DNA reads TGTGCCAGCAATCAGGACCGCGGAAACACCATATATTTT.

The chain employs TRBV6-1 and TRBJ2-2; 10 nucleotides line up with TRBD2. This CDR3 spans 16 amino acids. Looked up from germline, CDR1 is MNHNS and CDR2 is SASEGT. V lost 4 bases to trimming and J lost 1 base; unmatched junction nucleotides: 3. This CDR3 is CASSAIAGGNTGELFF. The CDR3 coding sequence is TGTGCCAGCAGTGCGATAGCGGGGGGGAACACCGGGGAGCTGTTTTTT.

The chain combines TRBV19 with TRBJ2-4; D not certain. This CDR3 region has 13 residues. CDR1 and CDR2 from the germline V gene are LNHDA and SQIVND (reference sequence). Trimming removed 5 bases at V and 9 bases at J, with 14 bases between. The DNA of the CDR3 is TGTGCCAGTAGTCCCGCCTCTCCAGGCATTCAGTACTTC. Protein sequence: CASSPASPGIQYF.

J is TRBJ1-2 and V is TRBV19; tentatively, D is TRBD1 (6 bases). V shed 4 bases and J shed 4 bases, with 13 bases lying between them. This CDR3 has 14 residues. Germline lookup yields CDR1 LNHDA and CDR2 SQIVND (reference sequence). Here the CDR3 reads CASSSALQGYGYTF. CDR3 in DNA: TGTGCCAGTAGTAGCGCTCTACAGGGCTATGGCTACACCTTC.

The chain recombines TRBV21-1 with TRBJ1-1. TRBV21-1 is deemed a pseudogene. The CDR3 covers 18 residues. The CDR3, as DNA: TGTGCCAGCAGCAATCAAGGCGCAAGCGTAAAAATTGGCACTGAAGCTTTCTTT. Translating gives CASSNQGASVKIGTEAFF.

This chain links TRBV5-1 with TRBJ2-7; the D is unclear. The CDR3 runs to 14 residues. Trimming left V 0 bases short and J 0 bases short, with 7 bases between. CDR1 is SGHRS, CDR2 YFSETQ, per germline. CDR3 nucleotides: TGCGCCAGCAGCTTGGTGAGCCGCTCCTACGAGCAGTACTTC. Translated: CASSLVSRSYEQYF.